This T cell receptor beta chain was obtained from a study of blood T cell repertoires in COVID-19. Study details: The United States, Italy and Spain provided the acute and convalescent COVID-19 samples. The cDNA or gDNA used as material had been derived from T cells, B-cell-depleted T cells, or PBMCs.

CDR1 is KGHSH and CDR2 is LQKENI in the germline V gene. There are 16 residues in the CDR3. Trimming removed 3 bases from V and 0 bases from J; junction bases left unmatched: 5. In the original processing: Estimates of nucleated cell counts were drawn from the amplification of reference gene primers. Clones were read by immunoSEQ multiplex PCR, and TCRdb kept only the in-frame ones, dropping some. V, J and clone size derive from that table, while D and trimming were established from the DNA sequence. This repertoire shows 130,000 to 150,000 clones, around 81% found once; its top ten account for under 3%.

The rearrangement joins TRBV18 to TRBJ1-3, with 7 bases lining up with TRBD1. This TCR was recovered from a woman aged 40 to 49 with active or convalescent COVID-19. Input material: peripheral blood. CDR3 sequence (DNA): TGTGCCAGCTCACCCAATCAGGGGGGCTCTGGAAACACCATATATTTT. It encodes CASSPNQGGSGNTIYF.